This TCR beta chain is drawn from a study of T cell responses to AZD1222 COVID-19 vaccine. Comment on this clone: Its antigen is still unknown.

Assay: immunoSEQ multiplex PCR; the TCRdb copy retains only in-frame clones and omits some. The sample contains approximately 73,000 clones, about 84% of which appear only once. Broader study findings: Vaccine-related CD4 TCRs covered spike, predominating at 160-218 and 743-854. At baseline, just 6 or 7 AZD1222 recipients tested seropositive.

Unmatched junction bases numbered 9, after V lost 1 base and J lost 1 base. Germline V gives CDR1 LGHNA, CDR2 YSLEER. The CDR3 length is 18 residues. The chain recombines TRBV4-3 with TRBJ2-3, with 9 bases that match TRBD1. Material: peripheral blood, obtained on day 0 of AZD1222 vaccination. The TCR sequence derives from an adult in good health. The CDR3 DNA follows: TGCGCCAGCAGCCAAGCCCCCCTGGGACAGGGACGCACAGATACGCAGTATTTT. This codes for CASSQAPLGQGRTDTQYF.